These 5 T cell receptor beta chains share one sample of origin, sequenced in a study of PD-L1 blockade in urothelial cancer. The repertoire was sequenced with immunoSEQ multiplex PCR; TCRdb's copy has only in-frame clones and lacks some. The sample contains nearly 50,000 clones, roughly 88% of which appear only once. Time point reported: peripheral blood 6 weeks after treatment start. This material consisted of PBMCs, taken around atezolizumab (anti-PD-L1) treatment. The receptors were sampled from a man in his fifties with urothelial cancer.

The rearrangement links TRBV27 to TRBJ1-1; a weak D match, TRBD1 (5 bases). Trimming pared 6 bases from V and 1 base from J, leaving 18 bases between. Germline V gives CDR1 MNHEY, CDR2 SMNVEV (reference sequence). The CDR3 spans 16 residues. This CDR3 is CASRPPPGRENTEAFF. Here the CDR3 DNA reads TGTGCCAGCAGGCCACCCCCCGGCAGGGAGAACACTGAAGCTTTCTTT.

This clone was seen a few times. This sequence joins TRBV7-6 and TRBJ1-5, with 7 bases identical to TRBD1. Losses at the gene ends were 5 bases for V and 5 bases for J; bases not matched to a gene: 3. Germline V gene data show CDR1 as SGHVS and CDR2 as FNYEAQ. There are 13 residues in the CDR3. The CDR3 spells CASSLGQDQPQHF. For the CDR3, the DNA is TGTGCCAGCAGCCTCGGACAGGATCAGCCCCAGCATTTT.

V is TRBV7-9 and J is TRBJ2-7, with 7 bases that match TRBD2. V lost 5 bases, J lost 7 bases, and 11 bases stayed unmatched. This CDR3 is 14 amino acids long. Looked up from germline, CDR1 is SEHNR and CDR2 is FQNEAQ (reference sequence). CDR3 DNA sequence: TGTGCCAGCAGCCCATACGGGGGGTTAAGGGAGCAGTACTTC. It is translated as CASSPYGGLREQYF.

Remarks on this clone: A read error may produce the germline difference seen at one junction end. The V and J genes are TRBV5-6 and TRBJ2-1; TRBD2 aligns across 9 bases. The germline V gene encodes CDR1 SGHDT and CDR2 YYEEEE. This CDR3 comprises 12 residues. The CDR3 is CASIQSRGGLVF. Written as DNA, the CDR3 is TGTGCCAGCATCCAGTCGCGGGGGGGCTTGGTCTTC. Complete variable domain (other parts from reference TRBV5-6 and TRBJ2-1): DAGVTQSPTHLIKTRGQQVTLRCSPKSGHDTVSWYQQALGQGPQFIFQYYEEEERQRGNFPDRFSGHQFPNYSSELNVNALLLGDSALYLCASIQSRGGLVFGPGTRLTVL.

V is TRBV6-1 and J is TRBJ2-7; D is ambiguous. The CDR3 runs to 13 residues. The germline CDR1 and CDR2 sequences are MNHNS and SASEGT. Deletions cut 10 bases from V and 0 bases from J, with 13 bases between. The CDR3 spells CAILKRGSYEQYF. CDR3 coding DNA: TGTGCCATCCTAAAGCGAGGCTCCTACGAGCAGTACTTC.